The 17 T cell receptor beta chains in this list originate from one sample, sequenced in a study of T-cell memory formation after mild COVID-19 (dated by TCRdb to about 2021). Preparation of the library involved 5' RACE. Sequenced on an Illumina NovaSeq 6000. The public sequencing data were trimmed at Q25 with fastp and processed into clonotypes with MiXCR by TCRdb, which kept only in-frame beta chains. One record per CDR3 amino acid sequence lists the most common genes and DNA. The sample table holds a few hundred thousand distinct CDR3 sequences, of which about 27% were seen once. About an eighth of the sample comes from the top ten. The specimen was PBMCs or a T cell subset sorted from them (not recorded which). The receptors come from an adult woman who had mild COVID-19 (a few samples of this study predate the infection). The sample titles of this study are shuffled in the database, so cell type and time point are left out; the donor was told from shared clones.

Only a few counts were recorded for this clonotype. The chain couples TRBV7-9 to TRBJ1-2, with D unclear. CDR3 size: 11 residues. Germline V lookup: CDR1 SEHNR, CDR2 FQNEAQ (reference sequence). V lost 2 bases to trimming and J lost 14 bases, with 12 bases between them. The CDR3 DNA follows: TGTGCCAGCAGCTTACCTCCGACATGTACCTTC. Protein: CASSLPPTCTF.

The chain uses TRBV19 and TRBJ2-7; the D gene is possibly TRBD1 (5 bases). CDR1 is LNHDA, CDR2 SQIVND, per germline (reference sequence). Trimming took off 9 bases at V and 0 bases at J, with 15 bases between the two ends. This CDR3 region has 14 residues. This chain's CDR3 is CASSETVSSYEQYF. In DNA form, the CDR3 reads TGTGCCAGCTCCGAGACAGTAAGCTCCTACGAGCAGTACTTC.

This clonotype appeared a few times. The genes are TRBV27 and TRBJ1-5; possibly TRBD1 for D (5 bases). The CDR3 is 14 amino acids. Trimming took off 5 bases at V and 4 bases at J, with 12 bases between the two ends. Germline V gene data show CDR1 as MNHEY and CDR2 as SMNVEV (reference sequence). The DNA for the CDR3 is TGTGCCAGCAGTATTCCGGGGGAAAATCAGCCCCAGCATTTT. This codes for CASSIPGENQPQHF.

This clonotype showed up many times. The chain carries TRBV7-2 and TRBJ2-5, with D possibly called TRBD1 or TRBD2 (5 bases each). Germline loops: CDR1 SGHTA, CDR2 FQGNSA. V was clipped by 6 bases and J by 1 base, with 9 bases between them. The CDR3 extends over 13 amino acids. As DNA, the CDR3 is TGTGCCAGCAGTTTGGGGGTCCAAGAGACCCAGTACTTC. Translation gives CASSLGVQETQYF.

Here the CDR3 DNA reads TGCAGTGCTCCCATCGGGGTAGCGGGGGGCAGCTCCTACAATGAGCAGTTCTTC. As protein: CSAPIGVAGGSSYNEQFF. The rearrangement uses TRBV20-1 and TRBJ2-1; 10 bases fit TRBD2. Unmatched junction bases numbered 13, after V lost 5 bases and J lost 0 bases. The CDR3 is 18 residues long. Germline V gene sequence: CDR1 DFQATT, CDR2 SNEGSKA (reference sequence).

This clonotype appeared a few times. This chain connects TRBV7-9 to TRBJ2-5; perhaps D is TRBD1 or TRBD2 (6 bases each). The CDR3 is made up of 14 amino acids. V lost 7 bases to trimming and J lost 5 bases, with 17 bases between them. Germline CDR1 and CDR2: SEHNR and FQNEAQ (reference sequence). CDR3 region: CASTRGGLVETQYF. In DNA, the CDR3 is TGTGCCAGCACCCGAGGGGGGTTAGTCGAGACCCAGTACTTC.

The chain links TRBV15 to TRBJ2-3; TRBD2 matches 14 bases. CDR1 LNHNV and CDR2 YYDKDF come from the germline V gene (reference sequence). This CDR3 comprises 19 residues. V lost 5 bases to trimming and J lost 1 base; unmatched junction nucleotides: 11. The CDR3 DNA reads TGTGCCACCAGCTCCTCCGGGACTAGCGGGGGAGGGGGCACAGATACGCAGTATTTT. This gives the protein CATSSSGTSGGGGTDTQYF.

The chain carries TRBV7-2 and TRBJ2-1; tentative D call: TRBD2 (7 bases). The CDR3 spans 17 residues. The germline gives CDR1 SGHTA, CDR2 FQGNSA. Deletions cut 0 bases from V and 3 bases from J, with 15 bases between. In DNA, the CDR3 is TGTGCCAGCAGCTTAGCTAGGGGGGGGAGCGGCTACAATGAGCAGTTCTTC. Translated, it gives CASSLARGGSGYNEQFF.

This chain links TRBV14 with TRBJ2-1, with 8 bases fitting TRBD1. Unmatched junction bases numbered 5, after V lost 1 base and J lost 3 bases. Germline values: CDR1 SGHDN, CDR2 FVKESK. CDR3 length equals 16 residues. The DNA for the CDR3 is TGTGCCAGCAGCCAAGGAGACAGGGGTGGCTACAATGAGCAGTTCTTC. This codes for CASSQGDRGGYNEQFF.

This clonotype was seen a few times. The V and J genes are TRBV7-2 and TRBJ2-3, with 10 bases that match TRBD2. Losses at the gene ends were 2 bases for V and 4 bases for J; bases not matched to a gene: 9. From germline, CDR1 is SGHTA and CDR2 FQGNSA. The CDR3 is 17 amino acids. CDR3 amino acids: CASSLWASGRDADTQYF. The DNA of the CDR3 is TGTGCCAGCAGCTTATGGGCTAGCGGGAGAGATGCAGATACGCAGTATTTT.

The chain recombines TRBV7-2 with TRBJ2-3; 14 nucleotides match TRBD2. The CDR3 extends over 17 amino acids. Germline V gene lookup returns CDR1 SGHTA and CDR2 FQGNSA. J gave up 3 bases and V 5 bases, and 7 bases lay outside the gene matches. The CDR3 nucleotides read TGTGCCAGCAGCCACGGACTAGCGGGAGGATATACAGATACGCAGTATTTT. Its protein product is CASSHGLAGGYTDTQYF.

This clonotype was picked up a small number of times. The genes are TRBV9 and TRBJ1-1, with 8 positions matching TRBD1. Germline lookup yields CDR1 SGDLS and CDR2 YYNGEE. There are 14 residues in the CDR3. Trimming removed 2 bases from V and 4 bases from J; junction bases left unmatched: 4. CDR3 nucleotides: TGTGCCAGCAGCGTGGGAACAGGGGGCACTGAAGCTTTCTTT. This codes for CASSVGTGGTEAFF.

The chain links TRBV18 to TRBJ1-1; 11 bases are a match to TRBD1. V gave up 3 bases and J gave up 2 bases; unmatched junction bases: 2. There are 15 residues in the CDR3. Germline V gene sequence: CDR1 KGHSH, CDR2 LQKENI. CDR3: CASSPDRGLNTEAFF. CDR3 sequence (DNA): TGTGCCAGCTCACCGGACAGGGGGCTTAACACTGAAGCTTTCTTT.

This clonotype was found a few times. CDR3 residues: CASSLDPGTEAFF. The CDR3 DNA sequence: TGTGCCAGCAGCTTAGATCCCGGCACTGAAGCTTTCTTT. The chain employs TRBV11-2 and TRBJ1-1; D is ambiguous. Germline CDR1 is SGHAT and CDR2 is FQNNGV. The V end lost 0 bases, the J end lost 4 bases, and 6 bases lay between the germline ends. This CDR3 comprises 13 residues.

This chain connects TRBV2 to TRBJ1-6; D remains ambiguous. The V gene lost 6 bases and the J gene lost 10 bases, with 13 bases spanning the gap. This CDR3 is 13 amino acids long. The germline V gene has CDR1 SNHLY and CDR2 FYNNEI. The CDR3 nucleotides are TGTGCCAGCAGGGGAGGCATGATATCACCCCTCCACTTT. This codes for CASRGGMISPLHF.

The rearrangement links TRBV9 to TRBJ2-2; 9 bases match TRBD2. Trimming took 0 bases from V and 5 from J; bases not matched to a gene: 2. Germline-derived CDR1 and CDR2 are SGDLS and YYNGEE. This CDR3 contains 15 residues. DNA for the CDR3: TGTGCCAGCAGCGTAGACACTAGCGGGACCGGGGAGCTGTTTTTT. Encoded protein: CASSVDTSGTGELFF.

This clonotype has more than one count but fewer than ten. This chain links TRBV18 with TRBJ1-6; D remains unclear. CDR1 is KGHSH and CDR2 is LQKENI in the germline V gene. This CDR3 is built from 13 residues. Between the trimmed V and J ends, which lost 1 base and 12 bases, there was a span of 10 bases. The CDR3: CASSPREREPLHF. CDR3 DNA: TGTGCCAGCTCACCACGCGAACGGGAACCCCTCCACTTT. The full variable domain, in which reference TRBV18 and TRBJ1-6 provide the parts outside the CDR3, is NAGVMQNPRHLVRRRGQEARLRCSPMKGHSHVYWYRQLPEEGLKFMVYLQKENIIDESGMPKERFSAEFPKEGPSILRIQQVVRGDSAAYFCASSPREREPLHFGNGTRLTVT.